Detailed here is one TCR beta chain. Its antigen target is currently unknown. Qualities for individual bases were not recorded, and no much larger clone is one base off. This sample is part of a study of T cell changes during pregnancy in multiple sclerosis (dated by TCRdb to between 2018 and 2021). As for the study more broadly: The study examined how the T cell repertoire changed over the course of pregnancy in women with multiple sclerosis.

CDR3 length: 14 amino acids, cysteine to phenylalanine. This entry keeps only the CDR3 DNA: 42 bases, framed from base 1. The germline V gene sets CDR1 to SQVTM and CDR2 to ANQGSEA. V and J are truncated by 3 bases and 10 bases respectively, leaving an intervening sequence of 18 bases. Receptor libraries were prepared by the immunoSEQ multiplex PCR assay. The table comes from immuneACCESS by way of TCRdb, which keeps in-frame sequences with V and J called. Part of the clones is missing from these tables; in studies checked, under half for an unresolved V gene and the rest for unknown reasons. In this sample the table shows 58,000 or so clones, 70% to 90% of which occur a single time. Jointly, the top ten make up 0.38% of the sample.

The V gene is TRBV29-1 and the J gene is TRBJ1-4; the D segment cannot be called with confidence. The source is a female donor with multiple sclerosis, enrolled in a pregnancy study. Specimen: CD4+ T cells from peripheral blood mononuclear cells, collected in the third trimester of pregnancy. CDR3 region: CSVDPPSSAGKLFF. The DNA is as follows: TGCAGCGTTGATCCCCCGAGCTCGGCAGGAAAACTGTTTTTT. The CDR3, completed at both ends by the reference TRBV29-1 and TRBJ1-4 genes, gives the full variable domain SAVISQKPSRDICQRGTSLTIQCQVDSQVTMMFWYRQQPGQSLTLIATANQGSEATYESGFVIDKFPISRPNLTFSTLTVSNMSPEDSSIYLCSVDPPSSAGKLFFGSGTQLSVL.